This T cell receptor (beta chain) was profiled in a study of blood T cell repertoires in COVID-19. Study as a whole: Samples came from the United States, Italy and Spain, spanning acute and convalescent COVID-19.

Here immunoSEQ multiplex PCR was the method, and the copy in TCRdb shows in-frame clones only, minus some. The data contain around 120,000 clones, approximately 80% of them seen just once; the ten biggest clones take up roughly 9%. The CDR3 runs to 11 residues. Trimming stripped 3 bases from V and 15 bases from J, with 12 bases between. The TCR was taken from a man in his forties with active or convalescent COVID-19. The J gene is TRBJ1-5, the V gene TRBV12-3 or TRBV12-4; a possible D gene is TRBD1 (5 bases). Sequencing was performed on peripheral blood. The CDR3 loop is CASSFGRGVHF. CDR3 in DNA: TGTGCCAGCAGTTTCGGGAGAGGGGTGCATTTT.